One sample yielded the 25 T cell receptor beta chains listed below, sequenced in a study of blood T cell repertoires in COVID-19. The assay was immunoSEQ multiplex PCR, and TCRdb's table has in-frame clones only and misses some. Counted here are about 260,000 clones, more than 85% occurring once; the ten biggest clones make up around 2.5%. The sample was peripheral blood. These receptors all come from a person aged 18 to 35 with COVID-19, enrolled during active disease.

The V gene is TRBV7-9, the J gene TRBJ1-1, with 7 bases fitting TRBD1. This CDR3 is built from 13 residues. The V and J ends lost 9 bases and 3 bases, in that order; junction bases with no gene match: 7. The germline V gene encodes CDR1 SEHNR and CDR2 FQNEAQ (reference sequence). CDR3 nucleotides: TGTGCCAGTACACGAACAGGGGACACTGAAGCTTTCTTT. It encodes CASTRTGDTEAFF.

This clone was picked up one time. The chain links TRBV4-3 to TRBJ1-2, with a weak D call TRBD1 (5 bases). V was cut by 0 bases and J by 8 bases, with 16 bases left in between. There are 15 residues in the CDR3. Germline V gene lookup returns CDR1 LGHNA and CDR2 YSLEER. The CDR3 DNA follows: TGCGCCAGCAGCCAAGATCGGGCGGGGGGGAGAGGCTACACCTTC. Translation: CASSQDRAGGRGYTF.

The J gene is TRBJ2-1, the V gene TRBV29-1; TRBD2 might be the D (5 bases). V was clipped by 3 bases and J by 2 bases, with 11 bases between them. CDR1 is SQVTM and CDR2 is ANQGSEA in the germline V gene. CDR3 length: 14 residues. The CDR3 DNA reads as TGCAGCGTTGAGGGAGCTAAGACCTACAATGAGCAGTTCTTC. Translation: CSVEGAKTYNEQFF.

The chain carries TRBV19 and TRBJ2-1; 7 nucleotides match TRBD1. This CDR3 spans 16 amino acids. With V trimmed by 0 bases and J by 0 bases, 2 bases remained unmatched. Germline CDR1 LNHDA, CDR2 SQIVND (reference sequence). The CDR3 protein is CASSIDRGSSYNEQFF. CDR3 nucleotides: TGTGCCAGTAGTATAGACAGGGGGAGCTCCTACAATGAGCAGTTCTTC. The full variable domain, rest sourced from reference TRBV19 and TRBJ2-1, is DGGITQSPKYLFRKEGQNVTLSCEQNLNHDAMYWYRQDPGQGLRLIYYSQIVNDFQKGDIAEGYSVSREKKESFPLTVTSAQKNPTAFYLCASSIDRGSSYNEQFFGPGTRLTVL.

The sample holds one count of this clone. V gene TRBV4-2 combines with J gene TRBJ2-7, with a tentative D call TRBD1 (5 bases). In germline, CDR1 is LGHNA, CDR2 YNFKEQ. The CDR3 extends over 14 amino acids. V was shortened by 2 bases and J by 4 bases, with 12 bases between the two germline ends. The chain's CDR3 is CASSQIAAGYEQYF. The CDR3 nucleotides read TGTGCCAGCAGCCAAATCGCGGCAGGGTACGAGCAGTACTTC.

V is TRBV19 and J is TRBJ2-1, with TRBD2 matching over 11 bases. The ends lost 5 bases at V and 4 bases at J; junction bases unmatched: 10. Germline CDR1 and CDR2: LNHDA and SQIVND (reference sequence). The CDR3 extends over 17 amino acids. The CDR3 spells CASSVNPLAGGYNEQFF. In DNA, the CDR3 is TGTGCCAGTAGTGTAAACCCCCTAGCGGGAGGATACAATGAGCAGTTCTTC.

J is TRBJ2-1 and V is TRBV4-2; TRBD1 matches at 7 bases. Germline V gives CDR1 LGHNA, CDR2 YNFKEQ. CDR3 length: 19 residues. J lost 0 bases, V lost 1 base, and 12 bases had no gene match. CDR3 nucleotides: TGTGCCAGCAGCCAAGTCGCAAATTCCAGGGGGAGCTCCTACAATGAGCAGTTCTTC. This codes for CASSQVANSRGSSYNEQFF.

The gene calls are TRBV19 and TRBJ1-5; 8 bases agree with TRBD1. In germline, CDR1 is LNHDA, CDR2 SQIVND (reference sequence). The CDR3 has 15 residues. The trim removed 1 base at V and 3 bases at J, leaving 2 bases unmatched. The CDR3, as DNA: TGTGCCAGTAGTATAGGGACAGGGTACAATCAGCCCCAGCATTTT. As protein: CASSIGTGYNQPQHF.

The chain carries TRBV4-2 and TRBJ2-3; tentative D call: TRBD2 (5 bases). The CDR3 loop spans 15 amino acids. V lost 4 bases and J 3 bases, leaving 14 bases between the germline ends. Germline assignment: CDR1 LGHNA and CDR2 YNFKEQ. CDR3 nucleotide sequence: TGTGCCAGCAGCCCCCAACTAGAGGTGACAGATACGCAGTATTTT. Protein product: CASSPQLEVTDTQYF.

In this sample, this clone turned up a few times. The V and J genes are TRBV12-3 or TRBV12-4 and TRBJ2-7, with 8 bases identical to TRBD1. The CDR3 covers 13 residues. The V and J ends lost 4 bases and 5 bases, in that order; junction bases with no gene match: 4. CDR3 nucleotides: TGTGCCAGCAGTTCGACAGGGGAGGACGAGCAGTACTTC. Protein product: CASSSTGEDEQYF.

The chain has TRBV6-1 and TRBJ1-1; TRBD1 matches at 7 bases. The CDR3 is 15 residues long. Germline V CDR1 and CDR2: MNHNS, SASEGT. V lost 0 bases and J lost 6; bases outside the gene matches: 7. The CDR3 spells CASSEASTTGAEAFF. CDR3 in DNA: TGTGCCAGCAGTGAAGCTTCTACCACAGGGGCTGAAGCTTTCTTT.

This chain joins TRBV5-4 and TRBJ1-4, with D possibly being TRBD1 (5 bases). The germline V gene encodes CDR1 SGHNT and CDR2 YYREEE (reference sequence). V shed 3 bases and J shed 5 bases, with 8 bases lying between them. This CDR3 region has 13 residues. The DNA for the CDR3 is TGTGCCAGCAGCTCACCAGGGAATGAAAAACTGTTTTTT. It translates to CASSSPGNEKLFF.

This chain links TRBV5-1 with TRBJ2-7; D may be TRBD1 (6 bases). This CDR3 has 15 amino acids. CDR1 and CDR2 (germline): SGHRS, YFSETQ. The ends were cut back, 4 bases at V and 3 bases at J, with 17 bases in the middle. The CDR3 region is CASSASGTSNYEQYF. The CDR3 coding sequence is TGCGCCAGCAGCGCCTCCGGGACAAGCAACTACGAGCAGTACTTC.

The CDR3 region is CATSRASGIFPHEQYF. The CDR3 nucleotides are TGTGCCACCAGCAGAGCTAGCGGGATCTTCCCCCACGAGCAGTACTTC. The chain uses TRBV15 and TRBJ2-7, with TRBD2 identical over 9 bases. Germline V gene lookup returns CDR1 LNHNV and CDR2 YYDKDF (reference sequence). The trim removed 1 base at V and 5 bases at J, leaving 9 bases unmatched. This CDR3 contains 16 residues.

V gene TRBV24-1 combines with J gene TRBJ1-2; D ambiguous. The germline CDR1 and CDR2 sequences are KGHDR and SFDVKD. Trimming took off 5 bases at V and 4 bases at J, with 13 bases between the two ends. The CDR3 runs 14 residues. CDR3 residues: CATSGHGIGYGYTF. In DNA form, the CDR3 reads TGTGCCACCAGTGGACACGGGATCGGCTATGGCTACACCTTC.

The genes are TRBV7-9 and TRBJ2-2, with D possibly being TRBD1 (5 bases). The germline V and J ends were trimmed by 5 bases and 0 bases, with 13 bases remaining between them. Germline V CDR1 and CDR2: SEHNR, FQNEAQ (reference sequence). The CDR3 contains 16 residues. The CDR3 sequence: CASSPRQLTNTGELFF. DNA for the CDR3: TGTGCCAGCAGCCCGAGACAGCTTACGAACACCGGGGAGCTGTTTTTT.

The gene calls are TRBV2 and TRBJ1-1; D remains unclear. Germline CDR1 and CDR2: SNHLY and FYNNEI. The CDR3 extends over 13 amino acids. Trimming shortened V by 4 bases and J by 4 bases, and 10 bases separated the two germline ends. In DNA form, the CDR3 reads TGTGCCAGCAGTGCGGGAGCCCTCACTGAAGCTTTCTTT. Protein product: CASSAGALTEAFF.

The chain recombines TRBV28 with TRBJ2-7, with 7 nucleotides matching TRBD1. The germline V gene has CDR1 MDHEN and CDR2 SYDVKM. CDR3 size: 14 residues. Germline trimming cut 8 bases from V and 4 bases from J; bases unmatched to any gene: 11. CDR3 in DNA: TGTGCCAGCTCTTACCGGGACAGCGGATACGAGCAGTACTTC. Encoded protein: CASSYRDSGYEQYF. The whole variable domain, remainder taken from reference TRBV28 and TRBJ2-7, is DVKVTQSSRYLVKRTGEKVFLECVQDMDHENMFWYRQDPGLGLRLIYFSYDVKMKEKGDIPEGYSVSREKKERFSLILESASTNQTSMYLCASSYRDSGYEQYFGPGTRLTVT.

This clone has a handful of counts. This sample includes further DNA sequences coding for the same CDR3. The chain has TRBV9 and TRBJ2-5; 8 positions match TRBD1. With 0 bases clipped from V and 4 bases from J, the junction kept 8 bases outside the gene matches. Germline lookup yields CDR1 SGDLS and CDR2 YYNGEE. The CDR3 covers 16 residues. The CDR3 sequence is CASSVASQGAGETQYF. CDR3 nucleotide sequence: TGTGCCAGCAGCGTAGCTTCTCAGGGGGCAGGAGAGACCCAGTACTTC.

This clone was recorded a few times. The chain joins TRBV27 to TRBJ1-1; D is possibly TRBD1 (6 bases). The germline V gene encodes CDR1 MNHEY and CDR2 SMNVEV (reference sequence). The CDR3 totals 15 residues. V was trimmed by 3 bases and J by 3 bases, leaving 14 bases between them. CDR3: CASSLRPGGHTEAFF. The CDR3 nucleotides are TGTGCCAGCAGTTTGCGGCCGGGGGGCCACACTGAAGCTTTCTTT.

The V call is TRBV27, the J call TRBJ2-1; 9 bases line up with TRBD2. Germline CDR1 is MNHEY and CDR2 is SMNVEV (reference sequence). This CDR3 has 18 residues. With V trimmed by 5 bases and J by 3 bases, 14 bases remained unmatched. For the CDR3, the DNA is TGTGCCAGCAGTCCTCCCAGCCTCGCGGGAGGGCACTACAATGAGCAGTTCTTC. It yields the protein CASSPPSLAGGHYNEQFF.

The chain is built from TRBV7-8 and TRBJ1-3, with a possible D match to TRBD1 (6 bases). With 5 bases removed from V and 0 bases from J, the gap between germline ends came to 11 bases. This CDR3 region has 15 residues. Germline CDR1 reads SGHVS; CDR2 reads FQNEAQ. The CDR3 spells CASSGGQTSGNTIYF. For the CDR3, the DNA is TGTGCCAGCAGCGGAGGACAGACCTCTGGAAACACCATATATTTT.

V usage is TRBV20-1 and J usage is TRBJ1-1; the D is unclear. V shed 4 bases and J shed 1 base, with 4 bases lying between them. CDR3 length equals 11 residues. Germline V gene data show CDR1 as DFQATT and CDR2 as SNEGSKA (reference sequence). CDR3 nucleotides: TGCAGTGCTATCCGGAACACTGAAGCTTTCTTT. It yields the protein CSAIRNTEAFF.

The chain carries TRBV27 and TRBJ2-7; 8 positions agree with TRBD1. The germline gives CDR1 MNHEY, CDR2 SMNVEV (reference sequence). Trimming took 6 bases from V and 3 from J; bases not matched to a gene: 7. This CDR3 has 14 amino acids. The CDR3 reads CASRQGGLFYEQYF. The CDR3 DNA reads as TGTGCCAGCAGACAGGGGGGCCTATTCTACGAGCAGTACTTC.

This clone was seen a single time. V and J are TRBV5-6 and TRBJ2-3; D gene unclear. The V end lost 0 bases, the J end lost 1 base, and 6 bases lay between the germline ends. Germline values: CDR1 SGHDT, CDR2 YYEEEE. This CDR3 region has 14 residues. The CDR3 sequence: CASSLAGGTDTQYF. The DNA for the CDR3 is TGTGCCAGCAGCTTGGCCGGTGGCACAGATACGCAGTATTTT.